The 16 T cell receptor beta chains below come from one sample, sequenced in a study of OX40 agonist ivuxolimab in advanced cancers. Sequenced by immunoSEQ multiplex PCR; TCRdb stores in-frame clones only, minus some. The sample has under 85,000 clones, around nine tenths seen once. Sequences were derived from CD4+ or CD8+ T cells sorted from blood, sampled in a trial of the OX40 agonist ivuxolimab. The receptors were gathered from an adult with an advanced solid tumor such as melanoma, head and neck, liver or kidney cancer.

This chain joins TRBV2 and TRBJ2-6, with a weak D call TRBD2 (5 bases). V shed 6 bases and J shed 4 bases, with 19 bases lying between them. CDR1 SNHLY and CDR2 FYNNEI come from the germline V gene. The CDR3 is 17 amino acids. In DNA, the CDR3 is TGTGCCAGCAGGCCGGGCCGTATGAGGAGGGGGGCCAACGTCCTGACTTTC. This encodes CASRPGRMRRGANVLTF.

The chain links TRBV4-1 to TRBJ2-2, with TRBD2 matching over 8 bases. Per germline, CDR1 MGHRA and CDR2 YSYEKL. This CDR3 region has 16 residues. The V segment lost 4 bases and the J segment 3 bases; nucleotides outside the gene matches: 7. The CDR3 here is CASSPRRAGDTGELFF. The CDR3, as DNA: TGCGCCAGCAGCCCCCGTAGAGCGGGGGACACCGGGGAGCTGTTTTTT.

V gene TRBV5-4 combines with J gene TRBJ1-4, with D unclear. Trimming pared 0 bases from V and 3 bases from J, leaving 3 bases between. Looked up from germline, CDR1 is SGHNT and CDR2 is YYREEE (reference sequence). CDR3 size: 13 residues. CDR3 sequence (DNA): TGTGCCAGCAGCTTGGACTCTAATGAAAAACTGTTTTTT. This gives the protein CASSLDSNEKLFF.

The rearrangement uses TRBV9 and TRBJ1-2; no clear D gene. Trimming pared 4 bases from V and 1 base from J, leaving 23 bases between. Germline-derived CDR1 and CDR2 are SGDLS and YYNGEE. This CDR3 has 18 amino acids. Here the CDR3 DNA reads TGTGCCAGCAGCACAGAGATCCACAGCGCCTTCTTTAACTATGGCTACACCTTC. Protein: CASSTEIHSAFFNYGYTF.

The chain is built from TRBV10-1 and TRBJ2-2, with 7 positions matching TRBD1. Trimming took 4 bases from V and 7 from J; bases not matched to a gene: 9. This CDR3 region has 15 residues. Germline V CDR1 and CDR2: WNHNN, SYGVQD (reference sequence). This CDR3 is CASSGGGFIGGELFF. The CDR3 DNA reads TGCGCCAGCAGTGGAGGGGGCTTTATAGGCGGGGAGCTGTTTTTT.

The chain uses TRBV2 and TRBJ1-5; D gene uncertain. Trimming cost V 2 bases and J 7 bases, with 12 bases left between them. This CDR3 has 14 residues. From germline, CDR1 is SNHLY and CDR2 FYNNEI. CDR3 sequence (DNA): TGTGCCAGCAGTGAACGAGGAACGGGACAGCCCCAGCATTTT. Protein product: CASSERGTGQPQHF.

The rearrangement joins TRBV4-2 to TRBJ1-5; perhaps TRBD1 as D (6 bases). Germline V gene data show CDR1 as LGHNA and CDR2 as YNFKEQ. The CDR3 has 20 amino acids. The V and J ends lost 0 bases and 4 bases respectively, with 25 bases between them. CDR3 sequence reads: CASSQDTGSLRGGTNQPQHF. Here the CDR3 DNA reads TGTGCCAGCAGCCAAGATACTGGAAGTTTGAGAGGGGGGACTAATCAGCCCCAGCATTTT.

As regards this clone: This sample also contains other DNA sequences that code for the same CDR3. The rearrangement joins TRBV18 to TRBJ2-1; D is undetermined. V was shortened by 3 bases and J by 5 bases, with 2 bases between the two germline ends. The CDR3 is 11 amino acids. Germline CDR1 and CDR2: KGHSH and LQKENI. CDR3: CASSPNNEQFF. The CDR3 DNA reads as TGTGCCAGCTCACCTAACAATGAGCAGTTCTTC.

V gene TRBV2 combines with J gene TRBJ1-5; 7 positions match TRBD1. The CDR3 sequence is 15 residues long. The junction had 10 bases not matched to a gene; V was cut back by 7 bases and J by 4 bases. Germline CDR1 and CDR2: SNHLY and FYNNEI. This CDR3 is CASKLGTATNQPQHF. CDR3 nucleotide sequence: TGTGCCAGCAAACTTGGGACAGCCACAAATCAGCCCCAGCATTTT.

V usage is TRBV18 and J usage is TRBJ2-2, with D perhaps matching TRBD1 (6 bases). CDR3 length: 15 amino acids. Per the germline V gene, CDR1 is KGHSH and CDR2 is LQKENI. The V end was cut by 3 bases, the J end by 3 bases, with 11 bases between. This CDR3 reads CASSPASGDTGELFF. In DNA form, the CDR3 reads TGTGCCAGCTCACCCGCATCAGGGGACACCGGGGAGCTGTTTTTT. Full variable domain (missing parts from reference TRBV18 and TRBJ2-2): NAGVMQNPRHLVRRRGQEARLRCSPMKGHSHVYWYRQLPEEGLKFMVYLQKENIIDESGMPKERFSAEFPKEGPSILRIQQVVRGDSAAYFCASSPASGDTGELFFGEGSRLTVL.

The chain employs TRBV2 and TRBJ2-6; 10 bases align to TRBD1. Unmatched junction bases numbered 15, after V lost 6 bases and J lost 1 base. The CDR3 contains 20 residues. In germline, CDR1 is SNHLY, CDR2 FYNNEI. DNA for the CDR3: TGTGCCAGCAGACCCGTTGGGACAGGGGAAAAGGCTTCTGGGGCCAACGTCCTGACTTTC. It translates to CASRPVGTGEKASGANVLTF.

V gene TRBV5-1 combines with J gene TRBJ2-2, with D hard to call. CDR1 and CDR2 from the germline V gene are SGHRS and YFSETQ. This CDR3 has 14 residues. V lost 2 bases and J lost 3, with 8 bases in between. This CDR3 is CASSFPFDTGELFF. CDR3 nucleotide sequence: TGCGCCAGCAGCTTCCCATTCGACACCGGGGAGCTGTTTTTT.

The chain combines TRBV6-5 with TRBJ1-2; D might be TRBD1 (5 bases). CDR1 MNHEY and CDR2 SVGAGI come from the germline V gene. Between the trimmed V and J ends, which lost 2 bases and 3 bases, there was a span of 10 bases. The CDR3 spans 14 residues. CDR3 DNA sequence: TGTGCCAGCAGTTACGCGGGGCTGGACTATGGCTACACCTTC. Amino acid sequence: CASSYAGLDYGYTF.

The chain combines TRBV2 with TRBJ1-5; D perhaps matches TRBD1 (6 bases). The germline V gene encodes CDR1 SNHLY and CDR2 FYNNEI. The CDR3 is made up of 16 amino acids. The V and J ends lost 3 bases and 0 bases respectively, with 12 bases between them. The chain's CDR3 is CASSERGAHSNQPQHF. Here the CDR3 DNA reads TGTGCCAGCAGTGAGAGGGGGGCCCATAGCAATCAGCCCCAGCATTTT.

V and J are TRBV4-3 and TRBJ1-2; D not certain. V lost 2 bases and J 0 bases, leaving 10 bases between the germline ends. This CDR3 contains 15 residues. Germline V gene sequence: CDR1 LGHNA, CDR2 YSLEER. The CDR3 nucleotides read TGCGCCAGCAGCCAATTCCTTACAGCTAACTATGGCTACACCTTC. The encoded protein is CASSQFLTANYGYTF.

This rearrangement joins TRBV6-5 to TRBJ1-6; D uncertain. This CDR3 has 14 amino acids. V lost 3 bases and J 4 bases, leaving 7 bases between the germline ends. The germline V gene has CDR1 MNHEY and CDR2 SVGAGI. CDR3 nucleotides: TGTGCCAGCAGTTATGGGCGGTATAATTCACCCCTCCACTTT. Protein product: CASSYGRYNSPLHF.